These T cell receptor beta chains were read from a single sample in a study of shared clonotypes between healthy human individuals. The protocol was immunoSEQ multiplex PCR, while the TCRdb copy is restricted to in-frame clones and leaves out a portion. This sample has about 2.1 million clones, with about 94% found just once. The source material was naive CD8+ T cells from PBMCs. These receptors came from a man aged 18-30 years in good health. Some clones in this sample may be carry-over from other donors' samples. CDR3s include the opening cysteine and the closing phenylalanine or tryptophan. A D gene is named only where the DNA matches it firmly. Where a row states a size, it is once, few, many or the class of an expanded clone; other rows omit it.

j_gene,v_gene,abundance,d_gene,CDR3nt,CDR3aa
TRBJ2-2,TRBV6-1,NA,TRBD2,TGTGCCAGCAGTGCGGGGCGGGAGGTATGGACCGGGGAGCTGTTTTTT,CASSAGREVWTGELFF
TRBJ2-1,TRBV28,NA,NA,TGTGCCAGCAGTTTATCTAGTGAGCAGTTCTTC,CASSLSSEQFF
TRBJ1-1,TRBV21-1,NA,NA,TGTGCCAGCAGCAAAGCGGGAGAAGTGAACACTGAAGCTTTCTTT,CASSKAGEVNTEAFF
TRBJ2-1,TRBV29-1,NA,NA,TGCAGCGTCTTTGAGGCGGGCCCGAAGGTGCATGAGCAGTTCTTC,CSVFEAGPKVHEQFF
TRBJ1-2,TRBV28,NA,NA,TGTGCCAGCAGTCCGCGGAGGGGGACGCTCTATGGCTACACCTTC,CASSPRRGTLYGYTF
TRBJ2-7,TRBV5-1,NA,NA,TGCGCCAGCAGCTTATCGGCTAGGGTCGGACCCTACGAGCAGTACTTC,CASSLSARVGPYEQYF
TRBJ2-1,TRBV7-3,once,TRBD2,TGTGCCAGCAGTCCGGGAGGGAACAATGAGCAGTTCTTC,CASSPGGNNEQFF
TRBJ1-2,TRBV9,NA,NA,TGTGCCAGCAGCGGGCCCGGGACACGGTATGGCTACACCTTC,CASSGPGTRYGYTF
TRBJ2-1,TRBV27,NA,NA,TGTGCCAGCAGTTTGCGGACCCACAATGAGCAGTTCTTC,CASSLRTHNEQFF
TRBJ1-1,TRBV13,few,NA,TGTGCCAGCAGCGACCCAACTGAAGCTTTCTTT,CASSDPTEAFF
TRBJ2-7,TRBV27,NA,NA,TGTGCCAGCAGCGGGACTTCCCGCGAGCAGTACTTC,CASSGTSREQYF
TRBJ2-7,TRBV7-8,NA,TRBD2,TGTGCCAGCAGCGCGAAGGGACTAGCGGGCTACGAGCAGTACTTC,CASSAKGLAGYEQYF
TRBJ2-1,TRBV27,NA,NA,TGTGCCAGCAGCCCGGGGGCCTACAATGAGCAGTTCTTC,CASSPGAYNEQFF
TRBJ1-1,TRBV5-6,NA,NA,TGTGCCAGCAGCTTCGACTCTTTTGGGTTTGACACTGAAGCTTTCTTT,CASSFDSFGFDTEAFF
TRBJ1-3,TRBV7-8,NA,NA,TGTGCCAGCAGCTTAGCGGTGGGATTAGGAAACACCATATATTTT,CASSLAVGLGNTIYF
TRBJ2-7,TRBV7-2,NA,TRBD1,TGTGCCAGCAGCGGAATCGACAGGGCCAGGTACGAGCAGTACTTC,CASSGIDRARYEQYF
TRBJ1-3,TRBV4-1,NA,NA,TGCGCCAGCAGCCCAGGGAGGGGTTCTGGAAACACCATATATTTT,CASSPGRGSGNTIYF
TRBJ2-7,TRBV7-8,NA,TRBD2,TGTGCCAGCAGGCCGGGACTAGCGGGAGGGCCTACCTACGAGCAGTACTTC,CASRPGLAGGPTYEQYF
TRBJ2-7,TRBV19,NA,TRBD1,TGTGCCAGTAGTATCCAGGGGGCGTACGAGCAGTACTTC,CASSIQGAYEQYF
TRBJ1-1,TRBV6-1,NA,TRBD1,TGTGCCAGCAGTGAGGGACAGATGAACACTGAAGCTTTCTTT,CASSEGQMNTEAFF
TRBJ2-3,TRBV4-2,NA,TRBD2,TGTGCCAGCAGCCCTCTAGCGGGCAGCACAGATACGCAGTATTTT,CASSPLAGSTDTQYF
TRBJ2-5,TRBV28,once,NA,TGTGCCAGCAGTCCTGTGGGCGGAAAGACCCAGTACTTC,CASSPVGGKTQYF
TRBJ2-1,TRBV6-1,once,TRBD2,TGTGCCAGCAGTGAACATAAGCGGGAGGTTATTTCGTTCTTC,CASSEHKREVISFF
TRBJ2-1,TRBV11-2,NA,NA,TGTGCCAGCAGCCTCGTCGGTAAGGCTGGCAATGAGCAGTTCTTC,CASSLVGKAGNEQFF
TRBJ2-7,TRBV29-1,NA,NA,TGCAGCGTGGGGAGAAGCTCCTACGAGCAGTACTTC,CSVGRSSYEQYF
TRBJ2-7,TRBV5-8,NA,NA,TGTGCCAGCAGCCCAAGACCTTTCTACGAGCAGTACTTC,CASSPRPFYEQYF
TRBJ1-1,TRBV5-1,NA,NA,TGCGCCAGCAGCTTTGGACCGAGCCTTCGGGCTGAAGCTTTCTTT,CASSFGPSLRAEAFF
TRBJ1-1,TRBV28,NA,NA,TGTGCCAGCAGTCCCCTGGATCACCCGGCGGTGAACACTGAAGCTTTCTTT,CASSPLDHPAVNTEAFF
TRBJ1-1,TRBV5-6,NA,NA,TGTGCCAGCAGCTCCTCCCCCCCGGACGGCACTGAAGCTTTCTTT,CASSSSPPDGTEAFF
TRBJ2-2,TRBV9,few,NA,TGTGCCAGCAGCACCAACACCGGGGAGCTGTTTTTT,CASSTNTGELFF
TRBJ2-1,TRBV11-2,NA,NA,TGTGCCAGCAGCTTAGTACCCGACCCGAATGAGCAGTTCTTC,CASSLVPDPNEQFF
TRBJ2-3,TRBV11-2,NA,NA,TGTGCCAGCAGCTTAGGGGGGCGGGCGGAAGATACGCAGTATTTT,CASSLGGRAEDTQYF
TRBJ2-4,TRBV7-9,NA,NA,TGTGCCAGCAGCCCAACCACAGGGTTAGCCAAAAACATTCAGTACTTC,CASSPTTGLAKNIQYF
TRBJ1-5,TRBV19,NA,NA,TGTGCCAGTAGTATATGGGCGGGTAGCAATCAGCCCCAGCATTTT,CASSIWAGSNQPQHF
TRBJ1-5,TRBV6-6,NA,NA,TGTGCCAGCAGTTACACCGGACAGAAACTTCAGCCCCAGCATTTT,CASSYTGQKLQPQHF
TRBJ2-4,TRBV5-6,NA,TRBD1,TGTGCCAGCAGCTTCGGGACAGGGCTAGCCAAAAACATTCAGTACTTC,CASSFGTGLAKNIQYF
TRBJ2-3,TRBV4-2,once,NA,TGTGCCAGCAGCCAAGAAAGGGGCCCCGCCCCTGATACGCAGTATTTT,CASSQERGPAPDTQYF
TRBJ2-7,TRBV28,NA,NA,TGTGCCAGCAGTTTAGCCGGGACATATAGCTCCTACGAGCAGTACTTC,CASSLAGTYSSYEQYF
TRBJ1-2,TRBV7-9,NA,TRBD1,TGTGCCAGCAGTTCATGGGGACAGTTGGGGGATGATGGCTACACCTTC,CASSSWGQLGDDGYTF
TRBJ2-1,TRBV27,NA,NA,TGTGCCAGCAGCGTAGGGGTGTCCGTTGAGCAGTTCTTC,CASSVGVSVEQFF
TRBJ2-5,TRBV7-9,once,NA,TGTGCCAGCACCACCCCCGCAGGCCCGAACTCGGAGACCCAGTACTTC,CASTTPAGPNSETQYF
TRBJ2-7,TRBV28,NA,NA,TGTGCCAGCAGCCTTCTGGTAGAAAAGGAGCAGTACTTC,CASSLLVEKEQYF
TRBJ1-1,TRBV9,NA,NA,TGTGCCAGCAGCGTAGGCGAGCCATTCGAAGCTTTCTTT,CASSVGEPFEAFF
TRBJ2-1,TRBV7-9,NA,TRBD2,TGTGCCAGCAGCTTTTCGGAGCGGGAGAATGAGCAGTTCTTC,CASSFSERENEQFF
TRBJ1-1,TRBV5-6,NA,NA,TGTGCCAGCAGCTTGGGTACAGGTGGGAGAACTTTCTTT,CASSLGTGGRTFF
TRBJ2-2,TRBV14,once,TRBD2,TGTGCCAGCAGCCACATAGCGGGAGTCGCCGGGGAGCTGTTTTTT,CASSHIAGVAGELFF
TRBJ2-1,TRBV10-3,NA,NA,TGTGCCATCAGTGGGCCCCCTAATGGGAGCTCTGTCAATGAGCAGTTCTTC,CAISGPPNGSSVNEQFF
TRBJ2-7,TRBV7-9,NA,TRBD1,TGTGCCAGCAGTCTGGGACAGGGAAGCTCCTACGAGCAGTACTTC,CASSLGQGSSYEQYF
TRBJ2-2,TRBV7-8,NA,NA,TGTGCCAGCAGCTTATTGGGCTCCAGGGGCTTGACCGGGGAGCTGTTTTTT,CASSLLGSRGLTGELFF
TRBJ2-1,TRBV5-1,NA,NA,TGCGCCAGCAGCTCGGACGGGCAAATGAATGAGCAGTTCTTC,CASSSDGQMNEQFF
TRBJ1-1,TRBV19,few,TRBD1,TGTGCCAGTAGTTGGGGGACAGGGATCGGCACTGAAGCTTTCTTT,CASSWGTGIGTEAFF
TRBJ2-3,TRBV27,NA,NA,TGTGCCAGCAGTTCCAGGACCCCCCTGTTCGATACGCAGTATTTT,CASSSRTPLFDTQYF
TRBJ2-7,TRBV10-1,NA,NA,TGCGCCAGCAGTGAAACCTGTTACGAGCAGTACTTC,CASSETCYEQYF
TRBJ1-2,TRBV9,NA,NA,TGTGCCAGCAGCGGGGACTATGGCTACACCTTC,CASSGDYGYTF
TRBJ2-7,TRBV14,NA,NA,TGTGCCAGCAGCCAAAGGGACGGCTCCTACGAGCAGTACTTC,CASSQRDGSYEQYF
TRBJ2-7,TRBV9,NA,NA,TGTGCCAGCAGCGCCTCCGGGCCCTCCGGCGCCGAGCAGTACTTC,CASSASGPSGAEQYF
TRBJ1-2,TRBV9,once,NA,TGTGCCAGCAGCGTAGGAGTGGGCGCGGATGGCTACACCTTC,CASSVGVGADGYTF
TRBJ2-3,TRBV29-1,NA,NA,TGCAGCGTTGGGACTGGGGTAGGCACAGATACGCAGTATTTT,CSVGTGVGTDTQYF
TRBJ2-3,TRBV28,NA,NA,TGTGCCAGCAGTTTCGGGGGCCGGCGGTCCACAGATACGCAGTATTTT,CASSFGGRRSTDTQYF
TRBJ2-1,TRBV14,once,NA,TGTGCCAGCAGCCAAGTAGCGACTTCCTACAATGAGCAGTTCTTC,CASSQVATSYNEQFF